The present TCR beta chain was sequenced within a study of T cell responses to AZD1222 COVID-19 vaccine. Study-wide points: Nearly half of the spike-specific TCRs reportedly recognize variant regions that carry no mutations. Repertoires in all cases were sampled only once the peak T cell response had passed.

In its sample, this clone was seen a few times. Its antigen is not known. Sequencing used immunoSEQ multiplex PCR; TCRdb keeps in-frame clones, though not all of them. The repertoire consists of about 110,000 clones, with about 88% occurring once and the leading ten covering roughly 1.5%. CDR3 size: 15 residues. The germline CDR1 and CDR2 sequences are SGHAT and FQNNGV. V was trimmed by 6 bases and J by 6 bases, leaving 20 bases between them. The receptor was isolated from an adult in good health. The V and J genes are TRBV11-2 and TRBJ1-1; D possibly corresponds to TRBD1 (6 bases). The material was peripheral blood, obtained on day 0 of AZD1222 vaccination. The CDR3 DNA reads as TGTGCCAGCAGGCGCTTACAGGGCAATCGGGCTGAAGCTTTCTTT. Residues: CASRRLQGNRAEAFF.